The 4 T cell receptor beta chains listed next were all sequenced from one sample in a study of cytomegalovirus exposure and HLA in healthy donors. PCR primers comprised 60 Vbeta and 13 Jbeta primers. Here immunoSEQ multiplex PCR was the method, and the copy in TCRdb shows in-frame clones only, minus some. The sample lists 75,000 to 100,000 clones, 60% to 75% occurring once. The sequenced sample consisted of PBMCs. The receptors were sampled from a female donor in good health and CMV-seronegative.

The rearrangement links TRBV5-1 to TRBJ2-7, with D tentatively TRBD1 (7 bases). The germline CDR1 and CDR2 sequences are SGHRS and YFSETQ. The CDR3 has 15 amino acids. The V and J ends lost 4 bases and 3 bases respectively, with 17 bases between them. Here the CDR3 reads CASSASYRGGYEQYF. In DNA, the CDR3 is TGCGCCAGCAGCGCGTCATACAGGGGAGGCTACGAGCAGTACTTC.

The V and J genes are TRBV10-3 and TRBJ1-2; D is undetermined. V was trimmed by 4 bases and J by 4 bases, leaving 16 bases between them. Germline V gives CDR1 ENHRY, CDR2 SYGVKD. CDR3 length equals 15 residues. The CDR3 sequence is CAISVSNIRLYGYTF. CDR3 DNA sequence: TGTGCCATCAGTGTGAGTAACATCAGACTCTATGGCTACACCTTC.

The V call is TRBV19, the J call TRBJ1-4; perhaps TRBD1 as D (6 bases). Trimming left V 6 bases short and J 7 bases short, with 15 bases between. Germline lookup yields CDR1 LNHDA and CDR2 SQIVND (reference sequence). This CDR3 has 14 residues. The CDR3 reads CASSLLGGGEKLFF. The CDR3 nucleotides read TGTGCCAGTAGCCTCCTGGGAGGGGGTGAAAAACTGTTTTTT.

The table lists this clone with a few counts. The chain couples TRBV29-1 to TRBJ1-4; D is perhaps TRBD1 (5 bases). CDR1 is SQVTM and CDR2 is ANQGSEA in the germline V gene. The germline V and J ends were trimmed by 3 bases and 11 bases, with 13 bases remaining between them. This CDR3 region has 12 residues. The CDR3 sequence is CSVDGGGGKLFF. The CDR3 coding sequence is TGCAGCGTTGACGGGGGGGGAGGGAAACTGTTTTTT.